A single sample gave rise to the 15 T cell receptor beta chains below, sequenced in a study of control samples from healthy donors and cancer patients (TCRdb year 2020). The protocol used for the library was the immunoSEQ multiplex PCR assay. Drawn from immuneACCESS, this table holds only the in-frame rearrangements with V and J called that TCRdb kept. Clones are partly lost; checked studies trace under half to an unresolved V gene and leave the rest unexplained. For this sample there are around 30,000 clones; roughly 94% appear just once. More than 6.5% of the sample belongs to the ten largest clones. What was sequenced was blood. The origin of the receptors is a man between 60 and 70 years old in good health.

In this sample, this clone turned up a few times. V gene TRBV12-5 combines with J gene TRBJ1-2; 7 bases map to TRBD1. CDR1 LGHNT and CDR2 FRNRAP come from the germline V gene. The CDR3 covers 16 residues. After removal of 5 bases from V and 4 bases from J, the junction contained 13 bases not matched to a gene. The DNA of the CDR3 is TGTGCTAGTGGTCCCGAGGGAGGGGGCGGCTTCTATGGCTACACCTTC. Protein product: CASGPEGGGGFYGYTF. Looking up the rest from reference TRBV12-5 and TRBJ1-2 gives the full variable domain: DARVTQTPRHKVTEMGQEVTMRCQPILGHNTVFWYRQTMMQGLELLAYFRNRAPLDDSGMPKDRFSAEMPDATLATLKIQPSEPRDSAVYFCASGPEGGGGFYGYTFGSGTRLTVV.

The chain recombines TRBV2 with TRBJ1-5; 8 nucleotides match TRBD1. Germline V lookup: CDR1 SNHLY, CDR2 FYNNEI. J lost 7 bases, V lost 6 bases, and 11 bases had no gene match. This CDR3 is 15 amino acids long. The CDR3 nucleotides read TGTGCCAGCAGAGCGGCCAGGACAGGGAGACAGCCCCAGCATTTT. It is translated as CASRAARTGRQPQHF. Filled out from reference TRBV2 and TRBJ1-5, the complete variable domain reads EPEVTQTPSHQVTQMGQEVILRCVPISNHLYFYWYRQILGQKVEFLVSFYNNEISEKSEIFDDQFSVERPDGSNFTLKIRSTKLEDSAMYFCASRAARTGRQPQHFGDGTRLSIL.

The chain combines TRBV30 with TRBJ2-3, with TRBD2 matching 9 bases. The CDR3 totals 13 residues. V trimming: 8 bases; J trimming: 1 base; junction bases outside the gene matches: 4. Germline V CDR1 and CDR2: GTSNPN, SVGIG (reference sequence). CDR3 sequence reads: CARGGGRTDTQYF. The CDR3, as DNA: TGTGCCCGCGGGGGGGGGCGCACAGATACGCAGTATTTT.

V gene TRBV5-1 combines with J gene TRBJ2-7, with D perhaps TRBD1 (6 bases). Trimming took off 3 bases at V and 2 bases at J, with 9 bases between the two ends. Looked up from germline, CDR1 is SGHRS and CDR2 is YFSETQ. The CDR3 totals 13 residues. The CDR3 protein is CASSWDKAYEQYF. The DNA of the CDR3 is TGCGCCAGCAGCTGGGACAAGGCCTACGAGCAGTACTTC.

The chain employs TRBV6-5 and TRBJ1-2; D not resolved. Germline values: CDR1 MNHEY, CDR2 SVGAGI. The CDR3 length is 15 residues. Trimming removed 2 bases from V and 6 bases from J, with 16 bases in between. CDR3 protein: CASSYQGPTGDGYTF. The CDR3, as DNA: TGTGCCAGCAGTTACCAAGGGCCGACCGGGGATGGCTACACCTTC.

V is TRBV12-3 or TRBV12-4 and J is TRBJ2-7; D perhaps matches TRBD1 (6 bases). This CDR3 comprises 12 residues. V dropped 8 bases and J dropped 3 bases, with 11 bases sitting between them. The CDR3 region has the DNA TGTGCCAGCGCGGACAGCGACTACGAGCAGTACTTC. Translating gives CASADSDYEQYF.

V is TRBV7-2 and J is TRBJ2-1; possibly TRBD1 for D (5 bases). Germline V gives CDR1 SGHTA, CDR2 FQGNSA. This CDR3 region has 15 residues. V was cut by 5 bases and J by 0 bases, with 11 bases left in between. The CDR3 sequence: CASSDDSSSYNEQFF. The CDR3 DNA sequence: TGTGCCAGCAGCGACGACAGCAGCTCCTACAATGAGCAGTTCTTC. The full variable domain, with the rest looked up from reference TRBV7-2 and TRBJ2-1, is GAGVSQSPSNKVTEKGKDVELRCDPISGHTALYWYRQSLGQGLEFLIYFQGNSAPDKSGLPSDRFSAERTGGSVSTLTIQRTQQEDSAVYLCASSDDSSSYNEQFFGPGTRLTVL.

The chain joins TRBV28 to TRBJ2-7; D tentatively reads TRBD1 or TRBD2 (5 bases each). This CDR3 has 13 amino acids. V was shortened by 6 bases and J by 3 bases, with 12 bases between the two germline ends. The germline gives CDR1 MDHEN, CDR2 SYDVKM. CDR3 bases: TGTGCCAGCAGAGGCGAGGGGAACTACGAGCAGTACTTC. Translated, it gives CASRGEGNYEQYF.

V usage is TRBV2 and J usage is TRBJ2-2; 10 bases align to TRBD2. The CDR3 runs 16 residues. CDR1 and CDR2 (germline): SNHLY, FYNNEI. V shed 4 bases, J shed 4 bases, and the junction held 6 bases outside the gene matches. In DNA, the CDR3 is TGTGCCAGCAGTGTTGTAGCGGGGGGCCTCACCGGGGAGCTGTTTTTT. This encodes CASSVVAGGLTGELFF.

The chain uses TRBV7-2 and TRBJ1-2; 7 bases are shared with TRBD1. The CDR3 runs 14 residues. The V gene end was trimmed by 3 bases and the J gene end by 4 bases; junction bases not matched to a gene: 5. Germline V gene data show CDR1 as SGHTA and CDR2 as FQGNSA. DNA for the CDR3: TGTGCCAGCAGCTTGGGGACAGTGAGCTATGGCTACACCTTC. Amino acid sequence: CASSLGTVSYGYTF.

The table lists this clone with a count of one. The genes are TRBV18 and TRBJ1-3; D gene unclear. V was cut by 5 bases and J by 0 bases, with 8 bases left in between. CDR3 length: 14 amino acids. Germline CDR1 KGHSH, CDR2 LQKENI. The DNA for the CDR3 is TGTGCCAGCTCAGGCCAGGTCTCTGGAAACACCATATATTTT. Translating gives CASSGQVSGNTIYF.

This chain uses TRBV5-6 with TRBJ2-7; D possibly corresponds to TRBD2 (7 bases). From germline, CDR1 is SGHDT and CDR2 YYEEEE. This CDR3 contains 15 residues. V dropped 2 bases and J dropped 9 bases, with 21 bases sitting between them. CDR3 coding DNA: TGTGCCAGCAGCTTCTCCCGGGGGGCCACGTCAGGGCAGTACTTC. This encodes CASSFSRGATSGQYF.

This clone showed up just once. This CDR3 is CASTSQPTSTDTQYF. CDR3 nucleotide sequence: TGTGCCAGCACCAGCCAGCCAACTAGCACAGATACGCAGTATTTT. The V gene is TRBV19, the J gene TRBJ2-3, with D uncertain. CDR1 is LNHDA and CDR2 is SQIVND in the germline V gene (reference sequence). The CDR3 covers 15 residues. Trimming cost V 9 bases and J 0 bases, with 16 bases left between them. The whole variable domain, remainder taken from reference TRBV19 and TRBJ2-3, is DGGITQSPKYLFRKEGQNVTLSCEQNLNHDAMYWYRQDPGQGLRLIYYSQIVNDFQKGDIAEGYSVSREKKESFPLTVTSAQKNPTAFYLCASTSQPTSTDTQYFGPGTRLTVL.

V and J are TRBV12-3 or TRBV12-4 and TRBJ1-2, with D uncertain. The CDR3 extends over 12 amino acids. Trimming took 2 bases from V and 4 from J, leaving 5 bases between them. In nucleotides, the CDR3 is TGTGCCAGCAGTTTAAACAGCTATGGCTACACCTTC. Its translation: CASSLNSYGYTF.

The chain joins TRBV18 to TRBJ2-2; 7 bases match TRBD1. Germline CDR1 and CDR2: KGHSH and LQKENI. This CDR3 contains 17 residues. Trimming at V came to 5 bases and at J to 6 bases, leaving 15 bases not matched to a gene. Here the CDR3 DNA reads TGTGCCAGCTCATCTTTACAGGGGACCGTAAGGGCCGGGGAGCTGTTTTTT. Translating gives CASSSLQGTVRAGELFF.